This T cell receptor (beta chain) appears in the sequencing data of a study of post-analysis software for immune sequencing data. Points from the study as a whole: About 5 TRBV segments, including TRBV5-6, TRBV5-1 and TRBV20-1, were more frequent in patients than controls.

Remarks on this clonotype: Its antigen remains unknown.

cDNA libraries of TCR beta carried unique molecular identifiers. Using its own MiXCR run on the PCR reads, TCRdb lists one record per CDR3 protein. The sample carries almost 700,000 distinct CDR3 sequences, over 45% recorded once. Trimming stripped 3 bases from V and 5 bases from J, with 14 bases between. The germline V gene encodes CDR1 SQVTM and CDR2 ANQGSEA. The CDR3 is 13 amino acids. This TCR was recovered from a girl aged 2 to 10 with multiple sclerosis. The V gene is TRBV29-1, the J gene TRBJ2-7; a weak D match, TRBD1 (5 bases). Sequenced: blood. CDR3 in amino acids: CSVDPGIGDEQYF. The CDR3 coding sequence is TGCAGCGTTGATCCAGGGATTGGGGACGAGCAGTACTTC.